This T cell receptor (beta chain) was retrieved from a study of Graves' ophthalmopathy and Graves' hyperthyroidism. The TCR beta CDR3 regions underwent amplification from RNA transcripts. After a first-round RT-PCR with HTBI primers, a second-round multiplex PCR was run. TCRdb reanalysed the multiplex PCR reads using MiXCR and keeps one entry per CDR3 protein. Of about 240,000 distinct CDR3 sequences in the sample, around 50% were seen once. The CDR3 sequence is 14 residues long. After removal of 4 bases from V and 10 bases from J, the junction contained 7 bases not matched to a gene. Germline-derived CDR1 and CDR2 are MNHNS and SASEGT. The sample holds one count of this clonotype.

J is TRBJ1-6 and V is TRBV6-1, with TRBD1 matching over 7 bases. Source material: peripheral blood. The receptor was derived from an adult man with Graves' ophthalmopathy. This chain's CDR3 is CASSAQGGQSPLHF. The CDR3 DNA sequence: TGTGCCAGCAGTGCCCAGGGGGGACAGTCACCCCTCCACTTT.